This TCR beta chain was captured in a study of T cell clonality in common variable immunodeficiency. Study-level results: CVID subjects shared fewer TCRbeta clones than healthy controls did. What drives increased CVID clonality needs T cell subpopulation sequencing. Patient heterogeneity in the CVID cohort limited correlations between repertoire features and clinical complications. TCRbeta clonality was increased in CVID versus healthy controls.

The table came from immunoSEQ multiplex PCR; TCRdb's copy has only in-frame clones and leaves some out. The repertoire consists of 40,000 to 50,000 clones, none detected only once. The CDR3 has 15 residues. Germline values: CDR1 LNHNV, CDR2 YYDKDF (reference sequence). The J segment lost 7 bases and the V segment lost 0 bases, leaving 6 bases of the junction unmatched. This clone was observed at least ten times. No antigen is known for it. The missing CDR3 end, 3 residues past where the read stops, is filled in from the germline J gene. Sequencing was performed on peripheral blood mononuclear cells. V usage is TRBV15 and J usage is TRBJ1-2; 9 positions match TRBD1. The receptor was isolated from a person between 18 and 75 years old in good health. The CDR3 protein is CATSRDSGQGSGYTF. The part of the CDR3 DNA that was read is TGTGCCACCAGCAGAGACTCGGGACAGGGAAGTGGC.